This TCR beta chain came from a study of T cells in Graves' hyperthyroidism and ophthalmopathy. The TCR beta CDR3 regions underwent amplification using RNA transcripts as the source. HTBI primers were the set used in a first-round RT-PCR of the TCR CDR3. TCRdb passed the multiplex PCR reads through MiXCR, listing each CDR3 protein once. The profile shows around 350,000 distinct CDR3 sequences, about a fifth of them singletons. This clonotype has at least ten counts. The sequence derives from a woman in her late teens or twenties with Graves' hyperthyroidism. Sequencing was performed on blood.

In DNA, the CDR3 is TGTGCCAGCGGGACAGGGTATTTCTACGAGCAGTACTTC. This encodes CASGTGYFYEQYF. The rearrangement links TRBV7-2 to TRBJ2-7, with 9 bases matching TRBD1. Trimming took 8 bases from V and 3 from J; bases not matched to a gene: 5. Germline values: CDR1 SGHTA, CDR2 FQGNSA. The CDR3 has 13 residues.